Sequencing of this TCR beta chain was carried out in a study of blood T cell repertoires in COVID-19. On the study more broadly: Italy, Spain and the United States were the sources of the convalescent and acute COVID-19 samples.

The CDR3 runs to 14 residues. Germline V gene data show CDR1 as SGHKS and CDR2 as YYEKEE (reference sequence). Between the trimmed V and J ends, which lost 2 bases and 2 bases, there was a span of 10 bases. This clone showed up just a few times. Assay: immunoSEQ multiplex PCR; the TCRdb copy retains only in-frame clones and omits some. The sample lists some 110,000 clones, 80% to 90% seen once, with 3.5% to 5% in the top ten. The clonotype comes from a man between 35 and 55 years old with acute or convalescent COVID-19. Sample: peripheral blood. The chain is built from TRBV5-5 and TRBJ1-1; D remains unclear. The CDR3 DNA is TGTGCCAGCAGCTTCTTCCTCTCTAACACTGAAGCTTTCTTT. It codes for CASSFFLSNTEAFF.